These T cell receptor beta chains were read from a single sample in a study of shared clonotypes between healthy human individuals. Profiled with immunoSEQ multiplex PCR; TCRdb holds only in-frame clones, not every one. The repertoire holds 1.4 million to 1.5 million clones, with around 95% as singletons. Sequenced: naive CD4+ T cells sorted from blood. The receptors come from a man between 25 and 39 years old in good health. The CDR3 runs from the conserved cysteine through the conserved F or W. D genes are given only for firm matches.

V	D	J	CDR3	DNA
TRBV7-9	.	TRBJ2-4	CASSLVGGLTKNIQYF	TGTGCCAGCAGCTTAGTTGGAGGTCTTACCAAAAACATTCAGTACTTC
TRBV7-9	.	TRBJ2-7	CASRRSASSYEQYF	TGTGCCAGCAGACGTTCGGCAAGCTCCTACGAGCAGTACTTC
TRBV7-2	TRBD1	TRBJ1-2	CASITDRGSGYTF	TGTGCCAGCATCACGGACAGGGGAAGTGGCTACACCTTC
TRBV9	.	TRBJ1-1	CASSETETHRNTEAFF	TGTGCCAGCAGCGAGACAGAGACCCACCGTAACACTGAAGCTTTCTTT
TRBV6-6	TRBD1	TRBJ1-1	CASSYLMGQTEAFF	TGTGCCAGCAGTTACCTAATGGGACAGACTGAAGCTTTCTTT
TRBV28	TRBD1	TRBJ2-2	CASSFPADRGPGELFF	TGTGCCAGCAGTTTCCCTGCGGACAGGGGACCCGGGGAGCTGTTTTTT
TRBV10-2	TRBD2	TRBJ2-1	CASTETSGAYNEQFF	TGCGCCAGCACTGAAACTAGCGGTGCCTACAATGAGCAGTTCTTC
TRBV5-4	.	TRBJ2-1	CASSVPGPYNEQFF	TGTGCCAGCAGCGTACCGGGACCGTACAATGAGCAGTTCTTC
TRBV29-1	TRBD2	TRBJ2-3	CSVVISGMGDTQYF	TGCAGCGTTGTTATTAGCGGGATGGGAGATACGCAGTATTTT
TRBV11-2	TRBD1	TRBJ1-4	CASSTGQNPSEKLFF	TGTGCCAGCAGCACGGGACAGAACCCTTCTGAAAAACTGTTTTTT
TRBV19	.	TRBJ2-2	CASSWRARGTGELFF	TGTGCCAGTAGTTGGAGGGCAAGAGGGACCGGGGAGCTGTTTTTT
TRBV28	TRBD1	TRBJ1-5	CASSFRGAQPQHF	TGTGCCAGCAGTTTCAGGGGGGCTCAGCCCCAGCATTTT
TRBV9	.	TRBJ1-1	CASSVAGTNTEAFF	TGTGCCAGCAGCGTAGCTGGCACAAACACTGAAGCTTTCTTT
TRBV28	.	TRBJ1-5	CASSSQISNQPQHF	TGTGCCAGCAGTTCCCAAATTAGCAATCAGCCCCAGCATTTT